Detailed here is one T cell receptor beta chain. The CDR3 regions of TCR beta were amplified from RNA transcripts. A first-round RT-PCR of the TCR CDR3 used the HTBI primer set. TCRdb used MiXCR to reprocess the multiplex PCR reads, holding one entry per CDR3 protein. The sample lists 45,000 to 55,000 distinct CDR3 sequences; around 55% were seen once. This record belongs to a study of T cells in Graves' hyperthyroidism and ophthalmopathy. The hyperthyroidism patients had all been newly diagnosed, and their disease duration was under 2 months. Their ages ranged from 18 to 65 years. Clinical symptoms, serum thyroxine, TRAb, thyroid ultrasound and orbital computed tomography informed diagnoses. The CDR3 is 21 residues long. Germline CDR1 reads SQVTM; CDR2 reads ANQGSEA. Losses at the gene ends were 3 bases for V and 1 base for J; bases not matched to a gene: 21.

The chain carries TRBV29-1 and TRBJ2-5; 12 bases line up with TRBD2. The sequence derives from a man aged 18 to 30 with Graves' hyperthyroidism. The sample was peripheral blood or thyroid tissue (not recorded which). DNA for the CDR3: TGCAGCGTTGAGGGGCTTCTGCTAGCGGGAGGGTATCCCCCTTCCCAAGAGACCCAGTACTTC. It codes for CSVEGLLLAGGYPPSQETQYF.